This paragraph reports one T cell receptor beta chain. RNA was extracted from bulk tissue without any cell sorting. Three rounds of nested PCR, following a modified ARM-PCR protocol, produced the TCRbeta library. Each CDR3 protein gets one entry after TCRdb re-called the multiplex PCR reads with MiXCR. The table shows about 76,000 distinct CDR3 sequences, with around 70% occurring only once. This CDR3 has 16 amino acids. The J segment lost 4 bases and the V segment lost 4 bases, leaving 12 bases of the junction unmatched. Per the germline V gene, CDR1 is GTSNPN and CDR2 is SVGIG (reference sequence). This record comes from a study of tumor and adjacent non-tumor tissue in lung cancer.

V gene TRBV30 combines with J gene TRBJ2-1; 8 bases match TRBD2. This sequence was found in a woman in her sixties or seventies with non-small cell lung cancer. Sample: lung tumor tissue. DNA for the CDR3: TGTGCCTGGAAAATTACTAGCGGTTTCGGTTACAATGAGCAGTTCTTC. It is translated as CAWKITSGFGYNEQFF.